This entry lists 30 T cell receptor beta chains sequenced from one sample in a study of sequential checkpoint blockade in melanoma. Sequencing was performed with immunoSEQ multiplex PCR; in TCRdb, only in-frame clones are kept and a portion is missing. The repertoire holds about 15,000 clones, with roughly 82% as singletons. As for treatment: randomized to nivolumab then ipilimumab (arm A) or the reverse (arm B). The source material was CD8+ T cells sorted from blood (inferred from file names), sampled from a patient given nivolumab and ipilimumab in sequence. Every receptor here comes from a human donor with melanoma.

The chain recombines TRBV6-6 with TRBJ2-3; weak D call: TRBD2 (6 bases). CDR1 and CDR2 from the germline V gene are MNHNY and SVGAGI (reference sequence). This CDR3 contains 15 residues. The ends were cut back, 4 bases at V and 4 bases at J, with 15 bases in the middle. The CDR3 bases are TGTGCCAGCAGTTCGGGCGGGGCCCTCGCAGATACGCAGTATTTT. The encoded protein is CASSSGGALADTQYF.

The genes are TRBV5-1 and TRBJ1-4, with D unresolved. Germline V gene lookup returns CDR1 SGHRS and CDR2 YFSETQ. This CDR3 has 15 residues. With 2 bases removed from V and 5 bases from J, the gap between germline ends came to 13 bases. As DNA, the CDR3 is TGCGCCAGCAGCTTTAGCTGGCTCGGGAATGAAAAACTGTTTTTT. Amino acid sequence: CASSFSWLGNEKLFF.

This sequence joins TRBV28 and TRBJ2-7; 7 bases are shared with TRBD1. Trimming at V came to 6 bases and at J to 6 bases, leaving 8 bases not matched to a gene. The CDR3 length is 13 residues. CDR1 is MDHEN and CDR2 is SYDVKM in the germline V gene. This chain's CDR3 is CASSKDRASEQYF. CDR3 DNA sequence: TGTGCCAGCAGCAAAGACAGGGCTAGCGAGCAGTACTTC.

The CDR3 loop reads CATRPQALNTEAFF. In nucleotides, the CDR3 is TGTGCCACACGACCTCAGGCGCTGAACACTGAAGCTTTCTTT. The chain carries TRBV6-4 and TRBJ1-1; D gene unclear. The length of the CDR3 is 14 residues. CDR1 MRHNA and CDR2 SNTAGT come from the germline V gene. V was cut by 10 bases and J by 0 bases, with 15 bases left in between.

The chain employs TRBV19 and TRBJ2-2; no clear D. Germline CDR1 and CDR2: LNHDA and SQIVND (reference sequence). CDR3 size: 12 residues. The V and J ends lost 8 bases and 6 bases respectively, with 10 bases between them. CDR3 in DNA: TGTGCCAGTCTCTACGGTTCCGGGGAGCTGTTTTTT. Translated: CASLYGSGELFF.

The V and J genes are TRBV2 and TRBJ2-6; 7 bases match TRBD1. After removal of 8 bases from V and 0 bases from J, the junction contained 10 bases not matched to a gene. The CDR3 is 17 residues long. CDR1 is SNHLY and CDR2 is FYNNEI in the germline V gene. Here the CDR3 reads CASYGTVPGSGANVLTF. CDR3 coding DNA: TGTGCCAGCTACGGGACAGTCCCTGGCTCTGGGGCCAACGTCCTGACTTTC.

This clone was observed a handful of times. CDR3 DNA sequence: TGTGCCAGCAGCTTGGTAGCGGGAGGGCCCTCAGAGACCCAGTACTTC. Amino acids: CASSLVAGGPSETQYF. The chain carries TRBV5-4 and TRBJ2-5; the match to TRBD2 covers 11 bases. Germline loops: CDR1 SGHNT, CDR2 YYREEE (reference sequence). With 0 bases clipped from V and 4 bases from J, the junction kept 5 bases outside the gene matches. This CDR3 comprises 16 residues.

The chain combines TRBV6-5 with TRBJ1-5, with TRBD1 matching over 7 bases. In germline, CDR1 is MNHEY, CDR2 SVGAGI. CDR3 size: 14 residues. The V and J ends lost 5 bases and 4 bases, in that order; junction bases with no gene match: 5. The CDR3 DNA reads TGTGCCAGCAGTGACGGGACAGAAAATCAGCCCCAGCATTTT. Translating gives CASSDGTENQPQHF.

This chain connects TRBV10-1 to TRBJ2-5; 7 bases are shared with TRBD2. The V gene's germline CDR1 is WNHNN and CDR2 SYGVQD (reference sequence). V lost 2 bases, J lost 7 bases, and 10 bases stayed unmatched. The length of the CDR3 is 15 residues. The CDR3 reads CASSEVGPGGGTQYF. The CDR3 bases are TGCGCCAGCAGTGAGGTAGGGCCGGGGGGAGGGACCCAGTACTTC.

This chain uses TRBV9 with TRBJ2-2; D is undetermined. The V end lost 0 bases, the J end lost 5 bases, and 8 bases lay between the germline ends. The CDR3 is 14 residues long. Germline V gene lookup returns CDR1 SGDLS and CDR2 YYNGEE. CDR3 in DNA: TGTGCCAGCAGCGTAGCTCCGGGTACCGGGGAGCTGTTTTTT. Translated, it gives CASSVAPGTGELFF.

Concerning this clone itself: Other DNA sequences of this sample code for an identical CDR3. The V and J genes are TRBV7-9 and TRBJ2-2; D perhaps matches TRBD2 (7 bases). Trimming shortened V by 6 bases and J by 5 bases, and 19 bases separated the two germline ends. Per the germline V gene, CDR1 is SEHNR and CDR2 is FQNEAQ (reference sequence). The CDR3 contains 16 residues. CDR3 protein: CASSPGVGGRTGELFF. The DNA for the CDR3 is TGTGCCAGCAGTCCAGGAGTGGGGGGGCGGACCGGGGAGCTGTTTTTT.

This rearrangement joins TRBV15 to TRBJ2-7, with 8 nucleotides matching TRBD1. Trimming took 4 bases from V and 6 from J; bases not matched to a gene: 11. This CDR3 has 15 residues. Germline loops: CDR1 LNHNV, CDR2 YYDKDF (reference sequence). The CDR3 loop reads CATSNGGQEVSEQYF. CDR3 DNA sequence: TGTGCCACCAGCAATGGGGGACAGGAGGTCAGCGAGCAGTACTTC.

V and J are TRBV5-1 and TRBJ1-1; 9 bases fit TRBD1. The junction had 2 bases not matched to a gene; V was cut back by 4 bases and J by 1 base. This CDR3 is 14 amino acids long. Germline lookup yields CDR1 SGHRS and CDR2 YFSETQ. The CDR3 is CASSRDRANTEAFF. The DNA of the CDR3 is TGCGCCAGCAGCCGGGACAGGGCGAACACTGAAGCTTTCTTT.

The chain has TRBV7-8 and TRBJ1-4, with D perhaps matching TRBD1 (5 bases). The V end lost 2 bases, the J end lost 4 bases, and 11 bases lay between the germline ends. Germline loops: CDR1 SGHVS, CDR2 FQNEAQ. The CDR3 length is 15 residues. The CDR3 is CASSLSDSNNEKLFF. CDR3 DNA: TGTGCCAGCAGCTTATCTGACAGTAATAATGAAAAACTGTTTTTT.

This clone was seen only a few times. The rearrangement joins TRBV5-1 to TRBJ2-7, with 8 nucleotides matching TRBD1. The CDR3 contains 15 residues. Germline CDR1 reads SGHRS; CDR2 reads YFSETQ. V dropped 4 bases and J dropped 4; count of bases not matched to a gene: 10. In DNA form, the CDR3 reads TGCGCCAGCAGCACCGACAGGGGAAACATGTACGAGCAGTACTTC. This codes for CASSTDRGNMYEQYF.

V gene TRBV6-1 combines with J gene TRBJ1-2; weak D call: TRBD1 (5 bases). CDR1 and CDR2 from the germline V gene are MNHNS and SASEGT. Trimming took 1 base from V and 13 from J, leaving 16 bases between them. The CDR3 is 13 residues long. The CDR3 loop is CASSEGVETVSTF. In DNA, the CDR3 is TGTGCCAGCAGTGAAGGAGTGGAGACAGTCTCCACCTTC.

The V gene is TRBV7-6, the J gene TRBJ2-1, with D perhaps matching TRBD2 (6 bases). This CDR3 is 16 amino acids long. Germline CDR1 reads SGHVS; CDR2 reads FNYEAQ. Between the trimmed V and J ends, which lost 0 bases and 8 bases, there was a span of 17 bases. In DNA, the CDR3 is TGTGCCAGCAGCTTAGCAATCGGCCTGGGAGGCGATGAGCAGTTCTTC. It yields the protein CASSLAIGLGGDEQFF.

The V and J genes are TRBV7-9 and TRBJ2-2; no reliable D call. The V end was cut by 4 bases, the J end by 6 bases, with 18 bases between. This CDR3 has 16 amino acids. Germline values: CDR1 SEHNR, CDR2 FQNEAQ (reference sequence). The CDR3 is CASSSPQILGPGELFF. The DNA for the CDR3 is TGTGCCAGCAGCTCGCCACAGATTCTGGGTCCCGGGGAGCTGTTTTTT.

This clone was seen just once. The chain uses TRBV28 and TRBJ2-1; 8 nucleotides match TRBD1. V lost 2 bases to trimming and J lost 4 bases; unmatched junction nucleotides: 7. Germline values: CDR1 MDHEN, CDR2 SYDVKM. This CDR3 region has 16 residues. In nucleotides, the CDR3 is TGTGCCAGCAGTTTACGGACAGGGCTATCGTACAATGAGCAGTTCTTC. Translated: CASSLRTGLSYNEQFF.

The rearrangement uses TRBV5-4 and TRBJ2-5; TRBD2 agrees at 12 bases. Judging by the DNA end, TRBJ2-7 fits better; the J call may be wrong. The CDR3 is 17 amino acids. Germline CDR1 is SGHNT and CDR2 is YYREEE (reference sequence). The CDR3 reads CASSPVTSGGISYEQYF. As DNA, the CDR3 is TGTGCCAGCAGCCCCGTGACTAGCGGGGGTATCTCCTACGAGCAGTACTTC.

The chain combines TRBV4-3 with TRBJ2-7, with 11 bases that match TRBD1. The germline CDR1 and CDR2 sequences are LGHNA and YSLEER. Trimming cost V 0 bases and J 3 bases; bases outside gene matches: 4. This CDR3 contains 16 residues. CDR3 residues: CASSQDGGTGGYEQYF. The CDR3 DNA is TGCGCCAGCAGCCAAGATGGGGGGACAGGGGGCTACGAGCAGTACTTC.

The chain joins TRBV7-2 to TRBJ1-1; 7 bases map to TRBD1. V shed 1 base, J shed 4 bases, and the junction held 6 bases outside the gene matches. CDR3 size: 15 residues. CDR1 and CDR2 (germline): SGHTA, FQGNSA. The CDR3 DNA follows: TGTGCCAGCAGCTTAGACTTGGGGACAGTCACTGAAGCTTTCTTT. Translation gives CASSLDLGTVTEAFF.

This clone was seen a single time. The V and J genes are TRBV9 and TRBJ2-2; 8 bases align to TRBD1. This CDR3 comprises 13 residues. The J segment lost 4 bases and the V segment lost 5 bases, leaving 1 base of the junction unmatched. The germline V gene encodes CDR1 SGDLS and CDR2 YYNGEE. The CDR3 coding sequence is TGTGCCAGCAGGACAGGGGTCACCGGGGAGCTGTTTTTT. It yields the protein CASRTGVTGELFF.

The gene calls are TRBV6-4 and TRBJ1-2; 7 bases agree with TRBD1. Losses at the gene ends were 6 bases for V and 7 bases for J; bases not matched to a gene: 5. The CDR3 length is 12 residues. The germline V gene encodes CDR1 MRHNA and CDR2 SNTAGT. The CDR3 is CASRDYRGGYTF. The CDR3 DNA reads TGTGCCAGCAGAGATTACAGGGGTGGCTACACCTTC.

This clone appeared once. The chain uses TRBV20-1 and TRBJ2-1, with D unclear. CDR1 is DFQATT, CDR2 SNEGSKA, per germline (reference sequence). V lost 5 bases, J lost 8 bases, and 10 bases lay in between. CDR3 length: 11 amino acids. This chain's CDR3 is CSALKIDEQFF. In nucleotides, the CDR3 is TGCAGTGCTCTTAAAATAGATGAGCAGTTCTTC.

The chain has TRBV5-1 and TRBJ2-1; 12 positions match TRBD1. CDR3 size: 15 residues. V lost 4 bases to trimming and J lost 8 bases; unmatched junction nucleotides: 7. Germline V gene sequence: CDR1 SGHRS, CDR2 YFSETQ. CDR3 sequence reads: CASSRGGTGGDEQFF. The CDR3 DNA reads TGCGCCAGCAGCCGGGGGGGGACAGGGGGCGATGAGCAGTTCTTC.

J is TRBJ2-5 and V is TRBV2; TRBD1 aligns across 8 bases. The J call could be wrong; TRBJ2-7 is a better fit for the DNA end. The CDR3 is 13 amino acids. CDR1 and CDR2 (germline): SNHLY, FYNNEI. The CDR3 sequence: CASSDRGLNEQYF. CDR3 nucleotides: TGTGCCAGCAGTGACAGGGGGCTCAACGAGCAGTACTTC.

This chain links TRBV27 with TRBJ1-5, with 7 bases aligning to TRBD1. Germline CDR1 and CDR2: MNHEY and SMNVEV (reference sequence). This CDR3 has 14 amino acids. J was trimmed by 5 bases and V by 4 bases; bases with no gene match: 5. This chain's CDR3 is CASSSGTDYQPQHF. CDR3 in DNA: TGTGCCAGCAGTTCTGGGACAGATTATCAGCCCCAGCATTTT.

This clone was observed once. The chain links TRBV19 to TRBJ2-5; 11 nucleotides match TRBD2. Germline CDR1 and CDR2: LNHDA and SQIVND (reference sequence). The ends lost 10 bases at V and 5 bases at J; junction bases unmatched: 12. CDR3 size: 15 residues. CDR3 residues: CATSETSGVWETQYF. CDR3 sequence (DNA): TGTGCCACCTCCGAGACTAGCGGGGTATGGGAGACCCAGTACTTC.

This chain links TRBV20-1 with TRBJ2-7, with D perhaps TRBD1 (5 bases). The CDR3 is 11 residues long. Germline-derived CDR1 and CDR2 are DFQATT and SNEGSKA (reference sequence). Trimming cost V 6 bases and J 2 bases, with 8 bases left between them. The CDR3: CSARDAYEQYF. The CDR3, as DNA: TGCAGTGCCAGGGATGCCTACGAGCAGTACTTC.